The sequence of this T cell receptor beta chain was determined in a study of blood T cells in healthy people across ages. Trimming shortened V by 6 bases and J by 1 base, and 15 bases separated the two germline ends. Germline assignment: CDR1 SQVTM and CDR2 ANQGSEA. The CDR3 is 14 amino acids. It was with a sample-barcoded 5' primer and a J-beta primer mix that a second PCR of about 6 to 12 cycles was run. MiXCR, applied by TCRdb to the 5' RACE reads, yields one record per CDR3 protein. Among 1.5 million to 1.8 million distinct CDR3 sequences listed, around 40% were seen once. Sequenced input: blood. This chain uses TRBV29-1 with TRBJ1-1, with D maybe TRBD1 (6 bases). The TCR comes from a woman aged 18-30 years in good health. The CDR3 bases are TGCAGCGTCATGCAGGGGCTTACGAACACTGAAGCTTTCTTT. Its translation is CSVMQGLTNTEAFF.